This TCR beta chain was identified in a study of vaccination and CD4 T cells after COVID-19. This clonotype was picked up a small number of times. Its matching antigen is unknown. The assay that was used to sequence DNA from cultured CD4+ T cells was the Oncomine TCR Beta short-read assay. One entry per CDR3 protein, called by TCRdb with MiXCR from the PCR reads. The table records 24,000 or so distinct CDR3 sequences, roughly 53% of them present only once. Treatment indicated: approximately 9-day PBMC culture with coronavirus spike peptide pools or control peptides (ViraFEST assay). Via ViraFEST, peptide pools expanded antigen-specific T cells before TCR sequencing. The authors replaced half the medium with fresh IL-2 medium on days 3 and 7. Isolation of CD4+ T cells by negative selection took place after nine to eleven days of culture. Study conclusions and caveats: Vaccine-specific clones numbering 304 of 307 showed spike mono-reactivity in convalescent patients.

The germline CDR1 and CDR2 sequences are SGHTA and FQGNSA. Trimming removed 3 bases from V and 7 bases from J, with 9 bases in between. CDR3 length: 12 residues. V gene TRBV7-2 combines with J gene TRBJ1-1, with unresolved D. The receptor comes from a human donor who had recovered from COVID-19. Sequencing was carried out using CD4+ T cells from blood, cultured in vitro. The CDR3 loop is CASSLTRGEAFF. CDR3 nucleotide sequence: TGTGCCAGCAGCTTGACCCGTGGTGAAGCTTTCTTT.